The T cell receptor (beta chain) described here comes from a study of cytomegalovirus exposure and HLA in healthy donors. V lost 3 bases and J lost 0, with 17 bases in between. The germline V gene encodes CDR1 SGHAT and CDR2 FQNNGV. This CDR3 contains 17 residues. Though nominally healthy at sampling, donors likely had unrecorded immune exposures. Study-wide results and limits: Diagnosis of cytomegalovirus status made by the classifier reportedly showed high specificity and sensitivity.

A remark on this clone: What it recognizes is unknown.

It was with 60 Vbeta and 13 Jbeta primers that the PCR ran. Sequencing was performed with immunoSEQ multiplex PCR; in TCRdb, only in-frame clones are kept and a portion is missing. The sample shows 130,000 or so clones, over 80% of them seen only once. This receptor was obtained from a man younger than 40 in good health and CMV-seronegative. Sequenced sample: PBMCs. J is TRBJ1-2 and V is TRBV11-2; a possible D gene is TRBD1 (5 bases). CDR3 residues: CASSFSLTVEANYGYTF. The CDR3 region has the DNA TGTGCCAGCAGCTTCTCTCTGACAGTGGAAGCTAACTATGGCTACACCTTC.